This passage covers 15 T cell receptor beta chains from one sample sequenced in a study of beta chain features in type 1 diabetes. The investigators reverse transcribed all of the isolated RNA, so they sequenced expressed TCRB transcripts. Assay: immunoSEQ multiplex PCR; the TCRdb copy retains only in-frame clones and omits some. Of a few hundred thousand clones detected, over 12% appear once; the ten largest clones hold 0.019%. Sequenced input: naive CD4+ T cells from blood. These receptors all come from a woman under 30 in good health.

J is TRBJ2-2 and V is TRBV5-1; tentative D call: TRBD1 (8 bases). Germline loops: CDR1 SGHRS, CDR2 YFSETQ. This CDR3 is 15 amino acids long. V was shortened by 3 bases and J by 4 bases, with 13 bases between the two germline ends. CDR3 protein: CASSYSGTGTGELFF. CDR3 bases: TGCGCCAGCAGCTACAGCGGGACAGGCACCGGGGAGCTGTTTTTT. The full variable domain, completed using reference TRBV5-1 and TRBJ2-2, is KAGVTQTPRYLIKTRGQQVTLSCSPISGHRSVSWYQQTPGQGLQFLFEYFSETQRNKGNFPGRFSGRQFSNSRSEMNVSTLELGDSALYLCASSYSGTGTGELFFGEGSRLTVL.

J is TRBJ2-1 and V is TRBV29-1; the D gene is possibly TRBD1 (6 bases). The CDR3 runs to 14 residues. Trimming cost V 1 base and J 5 bases, with 12 bases left between them. Germline CDR1 and CDR2: SQVTM and ANQGSEA. CDR3 amino acids: CSVEVGAFDNEQFF. The CDR3, as DNA: TGCAGCGTTGAAGTGGGGGCGTTCGACAATGAGCAGTTCTTC.

CDR3 sequence (DNA): TGCGCCAGCAGCTTGTCCGGGACTAGCGGTCCCCCAGAGACCCAGTACTTC. It translates to CASSLSGTSGPPETQYF. This chain joins TRBV5-1 and TRBJ2-5, with 11 nucleotides matching TRBD2. The CDR3 is 17 residues long. CDR1 is SGHRS and CDR2 is YFSETQ in the germline V gene. Trimming took 1 base from V and 4 from J; bases not matched to a gene: 9.

This clone has only a few counts. CDR3 sequence: CSVESPAETQYF. CDR3 DNA sequence: TGCAGCGTTGAGTCCCCTGCGGAGACCCAGTACTTC. The V call is TRBV29-1, the J call TRBJ2-5; D gene uncertain. Germline CDR1 and CDR2: SQVTM and ANQGSEA. This CDR3 spans 12 amino acids. V was shortened by 3 bases and J by 5 bases, with 10 bases between the two germline ends.

The rearrangement joins TRBV9 to TRBJ1-1; 7 bases match TRBD1. With V trimmed by 4 bases and J by 0 bases, 3 bases remained unmatched. The CDR3 has 14 amino acids. Germline V gene data show CDR1 as SGDLS and CDR2 as YYNGEE. CDR3 in DNA: TGTGCCAGCAGCCCGGGACAGATGAACACTGAAGCTTTCTTT. As protein: CASSPGQMNTEAFF.

The chain carries TRBV30 and TRBJ1-1; the match to TRBD1 covers 12 bases. V shed 8 bases and J 3 bases; nucleotides not matched to a gene: 4. The CDR3 is made up of 13 amino acids. Germline V lookup: CDR1 GTSNPN, CDR2 SVGIG (reference sequence). The CDR3 nucleotides are TGTGCCGGGGACAGGGGGCTAGACACTGAAGCTTTCTTT. Translated: CAGDRGLDTEAFF.

This chain joins TRBV29-1 and TRBJ2-7; 8 bases agree with TRBD1. The CDR3 sequence is 14 residues long. Germline assignment: CDR1 SQVTM and CDR2 ANQGSEA. J was trimmed by 4 bases and V by 7 bases; bases with no gene match: 12. In DNA form, the CDR3 reads TGCAGCGCTATGGGACAGGCAAGTCTGTACGAGCAGTACTTC. Amino acids: CSAMGQASLYEQYF.

V and J are TRBV25-1 and TRBJ2-5; 7 bases align to TRBD2. Germline loops: CDR1 MGHDK, CDR2 SYGVNS. The CDR3 is 13 residues long. Trimming removed 7 bases from V and 5 bases from J; junction bases left unmatched: 7. CDR3 loop: CASTARGMETQYF. For the CDR3, the DNA is TGTGCCAGCACTGCGCGGGGGATGGAGACCCAGTACTTC.

The J gene is TRBJ1-2, the V gene TRBV25-1, with 10 bases matching TRBD1. The CDR3 spans 15 residues. The germline V gene has CDR1 MGHDK and CDR2 SYGVNS. Trimming at V came to 0 bases and at J to 5 bases, leaving 3 bases not matched to a gene. The CDR3 DNA reads TGTGCCAGCAGTGAATACGGGACAGGGGAGTATGGCTACACCTTC. It specifies CASSEYGTGEYGYTF.

In its sample, this clone was seen a few times. V usage is TRBV28 and J usage is TRBJ2-7; 11 positions match TRBD1. V was pared by 5 bases and J by 3 bases, with 6 bases of the junction left unmatched. Germline V gene data show CDR1 as MDHEN and CDR2 as SYDVKM. There are 15 residues in the CDR3. CDR3 DNA sequence: TGTGCCAGCAGTCCCCGGGACAGGGGGTACTACGAGCAGTACTTC. Translated, it gives CASSPRDRGYYEQYF.

This clone was seen more than once but under ten times. CDR3 DNA: TGCAGCGTTGAGGCGGTCCAGGGGGCGCAAGGCTACACCTTC. It translates to CSVEAVQGAQGYTF. The J gene is TRBJ1-2, the V gene TRBV29-1, with TRBD1 identical over 8 bases. J gave up 8 bases and V 3 bases, and 11 bases lay outside the gene matches. From germline, CDR1 is SQVTM and CDR2 ANQGSEA. The CDR3 covers 14 residues.

V gene TRBV6-6 combines with J gene TRBJ1-3; 9 bases line up with TRBD1. Germline-derived CDR1 and CDR2 are MNHNY and SVGAGI (reference sequence). V gave up 0 bases and J gave up 0 bases; unmatched junction bases: 0. CDR3 length equals 16 residues. The CDR3 bases are TGTGCCAGCAGTTACTCGGACAGGGGCTCTGGAAACACCATATATTTT. Protein sequence: CASSYSDRGSGNTIYF.

Only a few counts were recorded for this clone. The rearrangement uses TRBV7-6 and TRBJ2-1, with TRBD2 identical over 10 bases. CDR1 SGHVS and CDR2 FNYEAQ come from the germline V gene. CDR3 size: 16 residues. After removal of 4 bases from V and 5 bases from J, the junction contained 8 bases not matched to a gene. This chain's CDR3 is CASSSKSGRADNEQFF. The CDR3 region has the DNA TGTGCCAGCAGCTCCAAGAGCGGGAGGGCCGACAATGAGCAGTTCTTC.

This clone has just a few counts. The CDR3 spells CASSRNSLDEQYF. The CDR3 DNA follows: TGTGCCAGCTCAAGGAACAGTCTCGACGAGCAGTACTTC. This rearrangement joins TRBV18 to TRBJ2-7; D is unclear. The V gene's germline CDR1 is KGHSH and CDR2 LQKENI. The CDR3 is 13 amino acids. V lost 5 bases, J lost 5 bases, and 13 bases lay in between.

CDR3 DNA sequence: TGTGCCAGCAGCTTCGGGACTCAAGAGACCCAGTACTTC. It translates to CASSFGTQETQYF. The rearrangement joins TRBV5-4 to TRBJ2-5; D is perhaps TRBD2 (6 bases). The CDR3 contains 13 residues. Germline CDR1 is SGHNT and CDR2 is YYREEE (reference sequence). V was pared by 2 bases and J by 2 bases, with 7 bases between.